The rows below give T cell receptor beta chains drawn from one sample of a study of T cell responses to AZD1222 COVID-19 vaccine. Profiling relied on immunoSEQ multiplex PCR, and the TCRdb table lists in-frame clones only, not all of them. The profile shows approximately 120,000 clones, approximately 86% of them singletons. The specimen was peripheral blood, collected on day 0 of AZD1222 vaccination. These TCRs come from an adult in good health. Both conserved end residues are part of each CDR3. Each record gives: D gene, V gene, J gene, clone size, CDR3 protein, CDR3 DNA. The D gene is left open where the match is weak. Size values are once, few and many counts, or a class for expanded clones, and some rows have none.

D: -
V: TRBV19
J: TRBJ1-2
size: -
CDR3: CASSIRETYGYTF
DNA: TGTGCCAGTAGTATACGGGAGACCTATGGCTACACCTTC

D: -
V: TRBV4-3
J: TRBJ1-2
size: -
CDR3: CASSQDSNYGYTF
DNA: TGCGCCAGCAGCCAAGACAGTAACTATGGCTACACCTTC

D: -
V: TRBV24-1
J: TRBJ2-3
size: -
CDR3: CATSDLTGSSTDTQYF
DNA: TGTGCCACCAGTGATTTGACCGGGTCCTCCACAGATACGCAGTATTTT

D: -
V: TRBV5-5
J: TRBJ1-1
size: -
CDR3: CASSSQRRGTEAFF
DNA: TGTGCCAGCAGCTCGCAGCGACGGGGCACTGAAGCTTTCTTT

D: TRBD1
V: TRBV5-1
J: TRBJ2-7
size: -
CDR3: CASSPGQGWAYEQYF
DNA: TGCGCCAGCAGCCCAGGACAGGGGTGGGCCTACGAGCAGTACTTC

D: -
V: TRBV3-1/TRBV3-2
J: TRBJ2-3
size: once
CDR3: CASSQDVGRRTTDTQYF
DNA: TGTGCCAGCAGCCAAGACGTCGGCAGGCGGACCACAGATACGCAGTATTTT

D: -
V: TRBV4-2
J: TRBJ2-2
size: -
CDR3: CASSQEPFNPGSGTGELFF
DNA: TGTGCCAGCAGCCAAGAACCGTTTAACCCCGGGAGTGGCACCGGGGAGCTGTTTTTT

D: -
V: TRBV27
J: TRBJ2-7
size: -
CDR3: CASSTSPGRRPYEQYF
DNA: TGTGCCAGCAGTACAAGCCCGGGGAGGCGGCCCTACGAGCAGTACTTC

D: TRBD1
V: TRBV6-1
J: TRBJ2-2
size: -
CDR3: CASSEIGGAPGELFF
DNA: TGTGCCAGCAGTGAAATAGGGGGCGCTCCCGGGGAGCTGTTTTTT

D: -
V: TRBV19
J: TRBJ2-7
size: -
CDR3: CASTPRGLRDEQYF
DNA: TGTGCCAGTACCCCCCGGGGCCTGCGGGACGAGCAGTACTTC

D: TRBD2
V: TRBV27
J: TRBJ2-3
size: -
CDR3: CAISGTGGDTQYF
DNA: TGTGCCATCTCGGGAACGGGAGGTGATACGCAGTATTTT

D: TRBD2
V: TRBV28
J: TRBJ2-5
size: -
CDR3: CAISGALHRRYQETQYF
DNA: TGTGCCATCAGCGGGGCCCTTCATAGAAGGTACCAAGAGACCCAGTACTTC

D: -
V: TRBV28
J: TRBJ1-2
size: -
CDR3: CASSFRSPGPRDYGYTF
DNA: TGTGCCAGCAGTTTCCGGTCTCCGGGACCCCGGGACTATGGCTACACCTTC

D: -
V: TRBV6-5
J: TRBJ2-7
size: -
CDR3: CASSYSLRFGEQYF
DNA: TGTGCCAGCAGTTACTCTCTGCGTTTCGGCGAGCAGTACTTC

D: -
V: TRBV7-8
J: TRBJ1-5
size: -
CDR3: CASSPNNQPQHF
DNA: TGTGCCAGCAGCCCTAACAATCAGCCCCAGCATTTT

D: -
V: TRBV18
J: TRBJ1-3
size: once
CDR3: CASSRPGNTIYF
DNA: TGTGCCAGCTCACGACCCGGAAACACCATATATTTT

D: -
V: TRBV30
J: TRBJ1-1
size: -
CDR3: CAWSVRVGTEAFF
DNA: TGTGCCTGGAGTGTACGGGTAGGTACTGAAGCTTTCTTT

D: -
V: TRBV10-2
J: TRBJ1-1
size: -
CDR3: CASSGGMTEAFF
DNA: TGCGCCAGCAGTGGAGGGATGACTGAAGCTTTCTTT

D: -
V: TRBV30
J: TRBJ2-7
size: -
CDR3: CAWRGPSYEQYF
DNA: TGTGCCTGGAGAGGACCGTCCTACGAGCAGTACTTC

D: TRBD1
V: TRBV28
J: TRBJ1-2
size: -
CDR3: CASRLVQGAYGYTF
DNA: TGTGCCAGCAGATTAGTACAGGGGGCGTATGGCTACACCTTC

D: -
V: TRBV18
J: TRBJ1-5
size: -
CDR3: CASSPGRRVDQPQHF
DNA: TGTGCCAGCTCTCCTGGACGGAGGGTGGATCAGCCCCAGCATTTT

D: -
V: TRBV15
J: TRBJ2-3
size: -
CDR3: CATSRDQGPDTQYF
DNA: TGTGCCACCAGCAGAGATCAGGGGCCGGATACGCAGTATTTT

D: -
V: TRBV7-9
J: TRBJ1-2
size: -
CDR3: CASAALGPYGYTF
DNA: TGTGCCAGCGCAGCTCTGGGACCCTATGGCTACACCTTC

D: -
V: TRBV11-2
J: TRBJ1-4
size: once
CDR3: CASSLAGLSEKLFF
DNA: TGTGCCAGCAGCTTAGCAGGGCTGAGTGAAAAACTGTTTTTT